This T cell receptor beta chain was documented in a study of blood T cell repertoires in COVID-19. Study as a whole: The analysed material was cDNA or gDNA that came from T cells, B-cell-depleted T cells, or PBMCs.

Trimming stripped 4 bases from V and 8 bases from J, with 9 bases between. The CDR3 sequence is 12 residues long. CDR1 is SGDLS and CDR2 is YYNGEE in the germline V gene. Original data processing: Counts of nucleated cells, estimated from reference gene primer amplification, were obtained. Using immunoSEQ multiplex PCR, the repertoire was profiled, and TCRdb retains in-frame clones only, with some absent. Clonal size and the V and J genes are those of that table, whereas D and trimming came from the DNA. The table lists 59,000 or so clones, more than 75% of them singletons, with roughly 6.9% in the top ten.

This sequence was found in a man between 60 and 75 years old with acute or convalescent COVID-19. The material sequenced was peripheral blood. This sequence joins TRBV9 and TRBJ2-2; possibly TRBD1 for D (5 bases). In DNA, the CDR3 is TGTGCCAGCAGCAGAAACAGGGGGGAGCTGTTTTTT. Translated: CASSRNRGELFF.